A selection of T cell receptor beta chains follows, all from one sample in a study of T-cell memory formation after mild COVID-19. From the 5' RACE reads, TCRdb called clonotypes with MiXCR, one entry per CDR3 protein. The top ten hold under 15% of the sample, which has about 340,000 distinct CDR3 sequences, 20% to 25% seen once. Sequencing was performed on PBMCs or a T cell subset sorted from them (not recorded which). Receptors were obtained from an adult woman who had mild COVID-19 (a few samples of this study predate the infection). Cell type and time point are not known. CDR3s include the opening cysteine and the closing phenylalanine or tryptophan. The order of the fields is V gene, clone size, J gene, D gene, CDR3 DNA, CDR3 protein. The D gene is left open where the match is weak. Size tells how often a clone was seen (once, few, many) or the class of an expanded clone, and some rows leave it out.

TRBV9	many	TRBJ2-7	TRBD2	TGTGCCAGCAGCGTAGCGGAGGGAGGGCCCTACGAGCAGTACTTC	CASSVAEGGPYEQYF
TRBV4-2	few	TRBJ2-1	-	TGTGCCAGCAGCCAAGGCCTGAAGGTCAATGAGCAGTTCTTC	CASSQGLKVNEQFF
TRBV20-1	few	TRBJ1-1	-	TGCAGTGCTTTTTCTTCTGGGGAGGCTGAAGCTTTCTTT	CSAFSSGEAEAFF
TRBV24-1	-	TRBJ2-7	-	TGTGCCACCAGGGCCCTAGGGGGCGAGCAGTACTTC	CATRALGGEQYF
TRBV28	many	TRBJ1-4	-	TGTGCCAGCAGCTATGTAGCACCAACTAATGAAAAACTGTTTTTT	CASSYVAPTNEKLFF
TRBV7-9	-	TRBJ2-3	-	TGTGCCAGCAGCCCCCCTCCCTCCCATACGCAGTATTTT	CASSPPPSHTQYF
TRBV29-1	-	TRBJ2-5	-	TGCAGCGTTGTAGTCTCCGAGACCCAGTACTTC	CSVVVSETQYF
TRBV18	-	TRBJ1-2	-	TGTGCCAGCTCACGACAAGAGGGAGACTATGGCTACACCTTC	CASSRQEGDYGYTF
TRBV6-1	-	TRBJ1-1	TRBD1	TGTGCCAGCAGTGCTCCAGGGGGGAACACTGAAGCTTTCTTT	CASSAPGGNTEAFF
TRBV27	-	TRBJ2-5	-	TGTGCCAGCAGGAGGAATCAGGGGTCTGAAGAGACCCAGTACTTC	CASRRNQGSEETQYF
TRBV7-9	many	TRBJ2-7	-	TGTGCCAGCAGCTTCGGGTCCGCCTACGAGCAGTACTTC	CASSFGSAYEQYF